What follows describes a single TCR beta chain. Its specificity is unknown. A second PCR, run for roughly 7 to 12 cycles, used a sample-barcoded 5' primer plus a J-beta primer mix. A single record per CDR3 protein comes from TCRdb applying MiXCR to the 5' RACE reads. The data contain about 720,000 distinct CDR3 sequences, 20% to 25% of them singletons. The source of the sample is a study of blood T cells in healthy people across ages. Trimming removed 2 bases from V and 2 bases from J, with 15 bases in between. CDR3 length: 16 amino acids. CDR1 is MNHNY, CDR2 SVGAGI, per germline (reference sequence). The individuals who served as donors were healthy Caucasians living in Russia, aged roughly 6 to 90. Study conclusions and caveats: A conclusive naive versus antigen-experienced comparison was prevented by the unsorted PBMCs.

The source is a man aged 65-85 years in good health. Sequencing input: blood. The rearrangement uses TRBV6-6 and TRBJ1-2; TRBD1 is a possible D gene (5 bases). CDR3: CASSYVQGVANYGYTF. The CDR3, as DNA: TGTGCCAGCAGTTACGTCCAAGGGGTCGCCAACTATGGCTACACCTTC.